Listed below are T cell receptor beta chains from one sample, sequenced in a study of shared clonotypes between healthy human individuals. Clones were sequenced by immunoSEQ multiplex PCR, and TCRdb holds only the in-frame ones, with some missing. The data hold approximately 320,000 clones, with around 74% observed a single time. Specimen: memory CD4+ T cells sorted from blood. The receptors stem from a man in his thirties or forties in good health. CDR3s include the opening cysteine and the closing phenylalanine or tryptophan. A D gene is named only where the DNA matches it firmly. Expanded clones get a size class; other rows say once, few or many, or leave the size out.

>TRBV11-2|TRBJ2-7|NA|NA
TGTGCCAGCAGCAGGAGCAGGGTACTTAGCTCCTACGAGCAGTACTTC
CASSRSRVLSSYEQYF
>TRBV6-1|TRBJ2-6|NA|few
TGTGCCAGCAGTAGCCTTAACTCTGGGGCCAACGTCCTGACTTTC
CASSSLNSGANVLTF
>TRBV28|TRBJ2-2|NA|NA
TGTGCCAGTGCCTTGCTGAACACCGGGGAGCTGTTTTTT
CASALLNTGELFF
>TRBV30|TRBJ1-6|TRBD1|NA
TGTGCCTGGGCTCCGCCTCCAGGGGGGGATTCACCCCTCCACTTT
CAWAPPPGGDSPLHF
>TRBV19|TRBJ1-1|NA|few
TGTGCATCTGATTTCGGCACTGAAGCTTTCTTT
CASDFGTEAFF
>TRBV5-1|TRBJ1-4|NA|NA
TGCGCCAGCAGCTTGGTGTTTGGGGGGCGGATTGAAAAACTGTTTTTT
CASSLVFGGRIEKLFF
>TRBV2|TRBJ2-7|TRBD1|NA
TGTGCCAGCAGCTTCGACAGGGACTCCTACGAGCAGTACTTC
CASSFDRDSYEQYF
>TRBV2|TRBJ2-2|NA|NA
TGTGCCAGCAGGGTGGGCTCCGGGGAGCTGTTTTTT
CASRVGSGELFF
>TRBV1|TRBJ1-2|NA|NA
TGCACCAGCAGCCAAGGGTCAGGGTTCTCTAACTATGGCTACACCTTC
CTSSQGSGFSNYGYTF
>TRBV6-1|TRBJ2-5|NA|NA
TGTGCCAGCAGTGACAGGCTGTACGTGACGACCCAGTACTTC
CASSDRLYVTTQYF
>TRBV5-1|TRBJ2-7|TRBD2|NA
TGCGCCAGCAGCTTCTCTAGCGGGAGTGCAGCCTACGAGCAGTACTTC
CASSFSSGSAAYEQYF
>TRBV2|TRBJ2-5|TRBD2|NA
TGTGCCAGCAATTCGGCTACTAGCGGGAGAAAGACCCAGTACTTC
CASNSATSGRKTQYF
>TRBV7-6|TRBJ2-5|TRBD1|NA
TGTGCCAGCAGCCAACCGGGACAGGGGGAAGAGACCCAGTACTTC
CASSQPGQGEETQYF
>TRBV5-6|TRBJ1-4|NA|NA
TGTGCCAGCAGCTTGGGTCCGGGTTCCGCAACTAATGAAAAACTGTTTTTT
CASSLGPGSATNEKLFF
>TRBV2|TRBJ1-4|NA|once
TGTGCCAGCAGTCTCGGGGGGACGGTTTATGAAAAACTGTTTTTT
CASSLGGTVYEKLFF
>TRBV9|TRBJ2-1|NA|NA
TGTGCCAGCACGATCGGGACCGAGCCTTACAATGAGCAGTTCTTC
CASTIGTEPYNEQFF
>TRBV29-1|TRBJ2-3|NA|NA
TGCAGCGGGAGGGCTGCGGATACGCAGTATTTT
CSGRAADTQYF
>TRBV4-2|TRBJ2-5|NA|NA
TGTGCCAGCAGCCAAGGGGTCGGGACGGACCAAGAGACCCAGTACTTC
CASSQGVGTDQETQYF
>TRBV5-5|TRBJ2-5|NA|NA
TGTGCCAGCAGCTTGGCTGCACAAGAGACCCAGTACTTC
CASSLAAQETQYF
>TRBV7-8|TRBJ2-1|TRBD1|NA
TGTGCCAGCAGCCTATTTGGGGGACAGGCCTACAATGAGCAGTTCTTC
CASSLFGGQAYNEQFF
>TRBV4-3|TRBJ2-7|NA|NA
TGCGCCAGCAGCCAAGGTCCACCAGCCGCGGGCTCCTACGAGCAGTACTTC
CASSQGPPAAGSYEQYF
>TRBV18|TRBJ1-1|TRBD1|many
TGTGCCAGCTCACTACAGGGGGCATCTGAAGCTTTCTTT
CASSLQGASEAFF
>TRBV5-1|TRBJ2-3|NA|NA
TGCGCCAGCAGCTTAAGGAATCTGGGCACAGATACGCAGTATTTT
CASSLRNLGTDTQYF
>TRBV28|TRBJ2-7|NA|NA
TGTGCCAGCACTCCAGGGTATTTAGGCGAGCAGTACTTC
CASTPGYLGEQYF
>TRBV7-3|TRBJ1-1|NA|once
TGTGCCAGCAGCTTTCAGGAGAACACTGAAGCTTTCTTT
CASSFQENTEAFF
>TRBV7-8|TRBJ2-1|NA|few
TGTGCCAGCCGGGGGTCAGGGAATGAGCAGTTCTTC
CASRGSGNEQFF
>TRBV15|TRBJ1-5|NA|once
TGTGCCACCAGCAGATCAGCAGGGGGCAATCAGCCCCAGCATTTT
CATSRSAGGNQPQHF
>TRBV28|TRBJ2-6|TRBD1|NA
TGTGCCAGCAGTTTCCCCCAGGGGGCGCGTGGGGCCAACGTCCTGACTTTC
CASSFPQGARGANVLTF
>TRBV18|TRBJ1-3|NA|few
TGTGCCAGCTCACGCGAGGCTGGAAACACCATATATTTT
CASSREAGNTIYF
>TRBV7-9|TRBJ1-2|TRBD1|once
TGTGCCAGCAGCTTGAGTGGCAGGGGGGCCTATGGCTACACCTTC
CASSLSGRGAYGYTF
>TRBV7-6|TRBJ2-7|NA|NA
TGTGCCGTCGGCCGACCGAGCTCCTACGAGCAGTACTTC
CAVGRPSSYEQYF